The 21 T cell receptor beta chains reported below all come from one sample, sequenced in a study of CD8 T cells in Susac syndrome. Reverse transcription used about 0.5 to 1 ug RNA and random hexamers. TCRdb re-called the immunoSEQ multiplex PCR reads through MiXCR, storing one row per CDR3 protein. The table records about 100,000 distinct CDR3 sequences, 95% of them present only once. Sequenced material: CD8+ T cells from PBMCs. The receptors shown here come from a human donor with Susac syndrome.

V usage is TRBV20-1 and J usage is TRBJ2-2; tentatively, D is TRBD2 (5 bases). The germline CDR1 and CDR2 sequences are DFQATT and SNEGSKA (reference sequence). This CDR3 contains 14 residues. V lost 3 bases, J lost 4 bases, and 12 bases lay in between. The CDR3 region is CSASVLGPTGELFF. CDR3 bases: TGCAGTGCTAGCGTACTAGGGCCCACCGGGGAGCTGTTTTTT.

The chain combines TRBV5-1 with TRBJ2-3; D perhaps matches TRBD2 (5 bases). With 4 bases removed from V and 1 base from J, the gap between germline ends came to 16 bases. The germline gives CDR1 SGHRS, CDR2 YFSETQ. The CDR3 runs 16 residues. CDR3 amino acids: CASSPQPEVRTDTQYF. Written as DNA, the CDR3 is TGCGCCAGCAGCCCACAGCCGGAGGTTCGCACAGATACGCAGTATTTT.

This chain's CDR3 is CSVDPSGDYTYNEQFF. In DNA form, the CDR3 reads TGCAGCGTTGACCCGTCAGGTGATTATACCTACAATGAGCAGTTCTTC. The chain employs TRBV29-1 and TRBJ2-1, with D unclear. CDR1 is SQVTM and CDR2 is ANQGSEA in the germline V gene. This CDR3 is 16 amino acids long. The ends were cut back, 3 bases at V and 2 bases at J, with 17 bases in the middle.

This chain connects TRBV11-3 to TRBJ1-1; no clear D. V was pared by 5 bases and J by 1 base, with 11 bases between. Germline values: CDR1 SGHNT, CDR2 YENEEA. The CDR3 consists of 14 residues. CDR3 nucleotides: TGTGCCAGCAGCGCCGCCCCATCGAACACTGAAGCTTTCTTT. The encoded protein is CASSAAPSNTEAFF. The whole variable domain, remainder taken from reference TRBV11-3 and TRBJ1-1, is EAGVVQSPRYKIIEKKQPVAFWCNPISGHNTLYWYLQNLGQGPELLIRYENEEAVDDSQLPKDRFSAERLKGVDSTLKIQPAELGDSAVYLCASSAAPSNTEAFFGQGTRLTVV.

The CDR3 DNA reads as TGCAGTGCTAGAGATCCGGGACAGGGAGCCTACGAGCAGTACTTC. Its protein product is CSARDPGQGAYEQYF. The chain combines TRBV20-1 with TRBJ2-7; 9 nucleotides align to TRBD1. CDR1 and CDR2 (germline): DFQATT, SNEGSKA (reference sequence). V lost 0 bases to trimming and J lost 2 bases; unmatched junction nucleotides: 5. The CDR3 extends over 15 amino acids.

This chain connects TRBV2 to TRBJ2-1; 8 positions agree with TRBD2. CDR1 and CDR2 (germline): SNHLY, FYNNEI. V lost 3 bases, J lost 9 bases, and 19 bases stayed unmatched. The CDR3 runs to 18 residues. The CDR3 sequence is CASSESVQVSFGRGEQFF. DNA of the CDR3: TGTGCCAGCAGTGAGAGCGTGCAGGTTTCGTTCGGGAGGGGTGAGCAGTTCTTC. The full variable domain, rest sourced from reference TRBV2 and TRBJ2-1, is EPEVTQTPSHQVTQMGQEVILRCVPISNHLYFYWYRQILGQKVEFLVSFYNNEISEKSEIFDDQFSVERPDGSNFTLKIRSTKLEDSAMYFCASSESVQVSFGRGEQFFGPGTRLTVL.

In this sample, this clonotype turned up once. The chain has TRBV27 and TRBJ2-1; D is unclear. This CDR3 region has 12 residues. Trimming cost V 8 bases and J 6 bases, with 11 bases left between them. Germline assignment: CDR1 MNHEY and CDR2 SMNVEV (reference sequence). Here the CDR3 reads CASVDPSNEQFF. The CDR3 coding sequence is TGTGCCAGCGTCGACCCAAGCAATGAGCAGTTCTTC.

This chain connects TRBV11-2 to TRBJ1-2; no reliable D call. Per germline, CDR1 SGHAT and CDR2 FQNNGV. V was shortened by 1 base and J by 4 bases, with 13 bases between the two germline ends. This CDR3 contains 15 residues. The CDR3 DNA reads TGTGCCAGCAGCTTAGTCACCGGTTCGGGCTATGGCTACACCTTC. Residues: CASSLVTGSGYGYTF.

The rearrangement uses TRBV20-1 and TRBJ2-7; tentative D call: TRBD1 (5 bases). This CDR3 spans 17 amino acids. V was clipped by 1 base and J by 3 bases, with 22 bases between them. From germline, CDR1 is DFQATT and CDR2 SNEGSKA (reference sequence). The CDR3 DNA is TGCAGTGCTAGAGGTCCATATATCGGAGAGACAGACTACGAGCAGTACTTC. Translation: CSARGPYIGETDYEQYF.

The genes are TRBV5-1 and TRBJ2-5, with D perhaps TRBD2 (6 bases). Germline V gene lookup returns CDR1 SGHRS and CDR2 YFSETQ. The CDR3 runs 14 residues. V gave up 1 base and J gave up 5 bases, with 12 bases separating them. CDR3 sequence reads: CASSLSLARETQYF. The CDR3, as DNA: TGCGCCAGCAGCTTGAGTCTAGCGAGGGAGACCCAGTACTTC.

In DNA form, the CDR3 reads TGTGCCAGCAGGGAGAGGGGCACTGAAGCTTTCTTT. It specifies CASRERGTEAFF. V usage is TRBV28 and J usage is TRBJ1-1; D perhaps matches TRBD1 (5 bases). Per germline, CDR1 MDHEN and CDR2 SYDVKM. Trimming took off 6 bases at V and 4 bases at J, with 9 bases between the two ends. There are 12 residues in the CDR3. Drawing the rest from reference TRBV28 and TRBJ1-1, the complete variable domain is DVKVTQSSRYLVKRTGEKVFLECVQDMDHENMFWYRQDPGLGLRLIYFSYDVKMKEKGDIPEGYSVSREKKERFSLILESASTNQTSMYLCASRERGTEAFFGQGTRLTVV.

V gene TRBV11-2 combines with J gene TRBJ2-6; D is unresolved. From germline, CDR1 is SGHAT and CDR2 FQNNGV. Trimming cost V 5 bases and J 2 bases, with 16 bases left between them. CDR3 length: 17 residues. The CDR3 sequence is CASSLVLSATGANVLTF. As DNA, the CDR3 is TGTGCCAGCAGCCTAGTATTATCTGCCACTGGGGCCAACGTCCTGACTTTC. The full variable domain, in which reference TRBV11-2 and TRBJ2-6 provide the parts outside the CDR3, is EAGVAQSPRYKIIEKRQSVAFWCNPISGHATLYWYQQILGQGPKLLIQFQNNGVVDDSQLPKDRFSAERLKGVDSTLKIQPAKLEDSAVYLCASSLVLSATGANVLTFGAGSRLTVL.

The chain joins TRBV20-1 to TRBJ2-7, with TRBD1 identical over 7 bases. Germline loops: CDR1 DFQATT, CDR2 SNEGSKA (reference sequence). CDR3 length: 14 residues. Unmatched junction bases numbered 9, after V lost 6 bases and J lost 1 base. CDR3 nucleotides: TGCAGTGCCGGTCCGACAGGGTTTTCCTACGAGCAGTACTTC. Amino acids: CSAGPTGFSYEQYF.

This clonotype was counted once. The chain links TRBV29-1 to TRBJ1-5; D unresolved. This CDR3 has 12 amino acids. From germline, CDR1 is SQVTM and CDR2 ANQGSEA. V gave up 4 bases and J gave up 4 bases, with 8 bases separating them. CDR3 residues: CSVGQANQPQHF. Here the CDR3 DNA reads TGCAGCGTTGGGCAGGCGAATCAGCCCCAGCATTTT.

V and J are TRBV7-2 and TRBJ1-1, with a possible D match to TRBD1 (5 bases). The CDR3 contains 16 residues. Germline V CDR1 and CDR2: SGHTA, FQGNSA. V lost 6 bases and J 0 bases, leaving 17 bases between the germline ends. For the CDR3, the DNA is TGTGCCAGCAGAAGCGGGACGGGGATTATGAACACTGAAGCTTTCTTT. As protein: CASRSGTGIMNTEAFF.

The chain uses TRBV12-3 or TRBV12-4 and TRBJ2-1; D remains ambiguous. The CDR3 runs to 14 residues. V was clipped by 4 bases and J by 7 bases, with 14 bases between them. Written as DNA, the CDR3 is TGTGCCAGCAGTTCTCCGACCCTGGGGAATGAGCAGTTCTTC. It yields the protein CASSSPTLGNEQFF.

The rearrangement joins TRBV2 to TRBJ2-7, with 7 bases identical to TRBD1. V shed 4 bases, J shed 1 base, and the junction held 10 bases outside the gene matches. The CDR3 contains 16 residues. Per germline, CDR1 SNHLY and CDR2 FYNNEI. CDR3 loop: CASSGIRDSVSYEQYF. DNA of the CDR3: TGTGCCAGCAGTGGGATACGGGACAGCGTTTCCTACGAGCAGTACTTC.

This clonotype was seen only a few times. The CDR3 nucleotides are TGTGCCAGCAGCTCCCTCTACGAGCAGTACTTC. Translation: CASSSLYEQYF. The V and J genes are TRBV7-9 and TRBJ2-7, with no clear D. The germline V gene has CDR1 SEHNR and CDR2 FQNEAQ (reference sequence). The V end lost 4 bases, the J end lost 3 bases, and 4 bases lay between the germline ends. This CDR3 is built from 11 residues.

This sequence joins TRBV12-3 or TRBV12-4 and TRBJ1-2; 9 bases agree with TRBD1. V was pared by 6 bases and J by 1 base, with 6 bases of the junction left unmatched. This CDR3 contains 15 residues. The CDR3 here is CASSRDRVNNYGYTF. The CDR3 nucleotides read TGTGCCAGCAGCCGGGACAGGGTCAATAACTATGGCTACACCTTC.

This sequence joins TRBV29-1 and TRBJ2-7; D remains ambiguous. The CDR3 contains 11 residues. CDR1 is SQVTM, CDR2 ANQGSEA, per germline. The V end lost 5 bases, the J end lost 3 bases, and 8 bases lay between the germline ends. CDR3 DNA sequence: TGCAGCGTTTCCAACAGCTACGAGCAGTACTTC. Protein product: CSVSNSYEQYF.

This rearrangement joins TRBV29-1 to TRBJ2-1, with 8 bases that match TRBD2. This CDR3 region has 16 residues. V dropped 1 base and J dropped 3; count of bases not matched to a gene: 8. CDR1 and CDR2 from the germline V gene are SQVTM and ANQGSEA. The CDR3 nucleotides read TGCAGCGTTGAAGGAGCTAGCGGGCGGCTCTACAATGAGCAGTTCTTC. Protein product: CSVEGASGRLYNEQFF.